The sequence of this TCR beta chain was determined in a study of post-analysis software for immune sequencing data. Study-wide points: Under the F measure, samples that were prepared in one batch clustered strongly together.

As for this clonotype: Its antigen is as yet unknown.

Carried by the TCR beta cDNA libraries were unique molecular identifiers. When about 0.95 to 10 million T cells were used, they gave roughly 500,000 cDNA molecules. TCRdb reprocessed the PCR reads via MiXCR and lists one record per CDR3 protein. Counted here are about 180,000 distinct CDR3 sequences, 30% occurring once; the ten biggest clones make up 1.5%. The clonotype originates from a girl aged 10 to 17 with multiple sclerosis. The sequencing sample was made of blood.

The DNA of the CDR3 is TGCAGTGCTAGCCGTCGAATGTTCAGGGATTCGGAGCAGTACTTC. Protein product: CSASRRMFRDSEQYF. The rearrangement joins TRBV20-1 to TRBJ2-7, with D possibly being TRBD1 (5 bases). There are 15 residues in the CDR3. The germline V gene has CDR1 DFQATT and CDR2 SNEGSKA (reference sequence). The ends were cut back, 3 bases at V and 7 bases at J, with 22 bases in the middle.